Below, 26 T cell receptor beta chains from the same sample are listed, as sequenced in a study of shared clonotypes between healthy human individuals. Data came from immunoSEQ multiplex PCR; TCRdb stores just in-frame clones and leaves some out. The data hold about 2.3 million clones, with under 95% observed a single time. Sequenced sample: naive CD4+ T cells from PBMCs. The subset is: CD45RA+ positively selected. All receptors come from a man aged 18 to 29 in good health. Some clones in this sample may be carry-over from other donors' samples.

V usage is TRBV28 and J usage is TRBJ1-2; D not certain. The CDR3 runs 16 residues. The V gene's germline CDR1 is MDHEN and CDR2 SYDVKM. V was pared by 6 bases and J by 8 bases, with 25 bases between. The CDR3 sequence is CASSKPEKGPAGGYTF. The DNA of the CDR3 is TGTGCCAGCAGCAAACCCGAAAAAGGACCGGCTGGGGGCTACACCTTC.

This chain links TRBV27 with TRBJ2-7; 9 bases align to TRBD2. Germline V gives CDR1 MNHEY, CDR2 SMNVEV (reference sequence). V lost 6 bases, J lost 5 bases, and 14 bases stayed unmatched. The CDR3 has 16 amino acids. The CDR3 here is CASRPTPSGRYDEQYF. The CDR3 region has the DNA TGTGCCAGCAGGCCGACCCCCAGCGGGAGGTACGACGAGCAGTACTTC.

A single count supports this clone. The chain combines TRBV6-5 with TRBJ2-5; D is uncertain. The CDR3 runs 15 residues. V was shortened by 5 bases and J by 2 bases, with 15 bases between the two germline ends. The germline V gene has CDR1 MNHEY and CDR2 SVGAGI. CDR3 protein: CASSQQGLGQETQYF. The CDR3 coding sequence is TGTGCCAGCAGTCAACAAGGGCTTGGACAAGAGACCCAGTACTTC.

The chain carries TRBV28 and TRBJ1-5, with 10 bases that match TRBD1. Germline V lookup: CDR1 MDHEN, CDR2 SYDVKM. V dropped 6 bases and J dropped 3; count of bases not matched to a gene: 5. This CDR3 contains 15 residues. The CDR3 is CASSSGQGNNQPQHF. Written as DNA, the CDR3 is TGTGCCAGCAGCTCGGGACAGGGGAACAATCAGCCCCAGCATTTT. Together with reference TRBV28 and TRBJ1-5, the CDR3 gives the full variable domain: DVKVTQSSRYLVKRTGEKVFLECVQDMDHENMFWYRQDPGLGLRLIYFSYDVKMKEKGDIPEGYSVSREKKERFSLILESASTNQTSMYLCASSSGQGNNQPQHFGDGTRLSIL.

In nucleotides, the CDR3 is TGTGCCAGTAGTATATTGATAGCGGGATCCAAAAACATTCAGTACTTC. Translating it yields CASSILIAGSKNIQYF. The chain carries TRBV19 and TRBJ2-4, with 8 nucleotides matching TRBD2. The trim removed 2 bases at V and 2 bases at J, leaving 5 bases unmatched. The germline CDR1 and CDR2 sequences are LNHDA and SQIVND (reference sequence). CDR3 size: 16 residues.

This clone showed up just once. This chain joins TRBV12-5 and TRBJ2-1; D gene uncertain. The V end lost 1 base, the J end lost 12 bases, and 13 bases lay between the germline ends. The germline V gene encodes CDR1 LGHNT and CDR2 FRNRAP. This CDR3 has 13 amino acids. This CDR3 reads CASGLGTWGSQFF. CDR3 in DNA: TGTGCTAGTGGTTTGGGGACGTGGGGTTCGCAGTTCTTC.

In nucleotides, the CDR3 is TGTGCCAGCTCACCCCAGGGACAGGGGGTTCTCGAGCAGTACTTC. Translated, it gives CASSPQGQGVLEQYF. The gene calls are TRBV18 and TRBJ2-7, with TRBD1 matching 11 bases. J gave up 6 bases and V 3 bases, and 7 bases lay outside the gene matches. In germline, CDR1 is KGHSH, CDR2 LQKENI. The CDR3 runs 15 residues.

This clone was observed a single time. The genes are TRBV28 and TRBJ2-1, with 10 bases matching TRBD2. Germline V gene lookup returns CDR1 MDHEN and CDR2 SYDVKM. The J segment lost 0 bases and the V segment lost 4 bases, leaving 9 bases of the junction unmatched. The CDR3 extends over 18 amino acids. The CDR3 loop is CASSSRTSGKGSYNEQFF. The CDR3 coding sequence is TGTGCCAGCAGTTCTAGGACTAGCGGAAAAGGCTCCTACAATGAGCAGTTCTTC.

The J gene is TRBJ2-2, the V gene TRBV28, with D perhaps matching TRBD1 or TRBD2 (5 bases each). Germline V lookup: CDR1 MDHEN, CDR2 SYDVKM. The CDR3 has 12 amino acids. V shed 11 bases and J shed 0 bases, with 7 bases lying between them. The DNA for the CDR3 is TGTGCCTGGGGGACGAACACCGGGGAGCTGTTTTTT. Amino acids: CAWGTNTGELFF.

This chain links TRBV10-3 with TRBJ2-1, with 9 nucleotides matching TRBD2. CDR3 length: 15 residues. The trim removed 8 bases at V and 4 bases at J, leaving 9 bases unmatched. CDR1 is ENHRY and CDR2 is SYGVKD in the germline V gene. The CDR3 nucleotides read TGTGCCATCTCTGGGACTAGCATCATATACAATGAGCAGTTCTTC. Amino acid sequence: CAISGTSIIYNEQFF.

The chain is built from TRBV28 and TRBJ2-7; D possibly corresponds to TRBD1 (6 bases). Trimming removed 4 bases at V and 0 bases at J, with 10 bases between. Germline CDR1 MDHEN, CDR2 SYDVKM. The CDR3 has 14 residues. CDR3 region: CASSSDSPSYEQYF. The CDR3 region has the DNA TGTGCCAGCAGTTCGGACAGTCCCTCCTACGAGCAGTACTTC.

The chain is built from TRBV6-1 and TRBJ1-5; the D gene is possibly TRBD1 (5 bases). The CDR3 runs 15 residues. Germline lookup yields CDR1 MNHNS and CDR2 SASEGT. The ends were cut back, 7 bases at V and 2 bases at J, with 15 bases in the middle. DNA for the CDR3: TGTGCCAGCACCGGGGGATCGGCGGGCAATCAGCCCCAGCATTTT. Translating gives CASTGGSAGNQPQHF.

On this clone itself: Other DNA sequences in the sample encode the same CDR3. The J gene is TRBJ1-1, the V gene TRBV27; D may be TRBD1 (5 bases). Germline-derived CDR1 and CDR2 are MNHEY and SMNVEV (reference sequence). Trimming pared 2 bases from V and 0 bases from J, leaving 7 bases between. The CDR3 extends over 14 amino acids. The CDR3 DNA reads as TGTGCCAGCAGTTTACGGGGGTTGAACACTGAAGCTTTCTTT. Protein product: CASSLRGLNTEAFF.

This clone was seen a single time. The DNA for the CDR3 is TGTGCCAGTAGCCCAGGCCCCTCCGGGAGACAAGAGACCCAGTACTTC. Translated, it gives CASSPGPSGRQETQYF. The gene calls are TRBV19 and TRBJ2-5, with D tentatively TRBD2 (6 bases). The V gene's germline CDR1 is LNHDA and CDR2 SQIVND (reference sequence). The CDR3 has 16 amino acids. V dropped 6 bases and J dropped 2 bases, with 19 bases sitting between them.

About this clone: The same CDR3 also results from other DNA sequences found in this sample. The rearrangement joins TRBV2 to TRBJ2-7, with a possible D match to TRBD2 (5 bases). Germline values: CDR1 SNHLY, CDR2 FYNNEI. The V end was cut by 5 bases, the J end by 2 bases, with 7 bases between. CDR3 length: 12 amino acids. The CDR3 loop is CASSRDTYEQYF. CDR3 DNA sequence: TGTGCCAGCAGTCGGGATACCTACGAGCAGTACTTC.

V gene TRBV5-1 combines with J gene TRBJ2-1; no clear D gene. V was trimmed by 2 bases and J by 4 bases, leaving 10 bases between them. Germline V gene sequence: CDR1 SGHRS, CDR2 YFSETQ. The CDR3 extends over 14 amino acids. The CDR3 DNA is TGCGCCAGCAGCTTTGGAGCAGAATACAATGAGCAGTTCTTC. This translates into CASSFGAEYNEQFF.

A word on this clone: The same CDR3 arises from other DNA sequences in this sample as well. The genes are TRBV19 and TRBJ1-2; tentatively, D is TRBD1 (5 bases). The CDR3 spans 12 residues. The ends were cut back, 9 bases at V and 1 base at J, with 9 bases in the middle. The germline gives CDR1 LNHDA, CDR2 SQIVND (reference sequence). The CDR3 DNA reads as TGTGCCAGCCGGGGGGATAACTATGGCTACACCTTC. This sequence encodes CASRGDNYGYTF.

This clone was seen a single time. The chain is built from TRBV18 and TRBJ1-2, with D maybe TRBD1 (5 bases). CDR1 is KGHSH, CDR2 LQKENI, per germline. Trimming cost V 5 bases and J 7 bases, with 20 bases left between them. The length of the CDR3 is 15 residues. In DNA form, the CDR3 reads TGTGCCAGCTCAACGGACAAGGGATTGATAGGTGGCTACACCTTC. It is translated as CASSTDKGLIGGYTF.

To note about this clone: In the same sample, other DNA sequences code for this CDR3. CDR3 DNA sequence: TGTGCCAGCAGCTTGGCCAGGTACGAGCAGTACTTC. Protein: CASSLARYEQYF. The V gene is TRBV7-9, the J gene TRBJ2-7; D remains unclear. The germline gives CDR1 SEHNR, CDR2 FQNEAQ (reference sequence). The CDR3 runs 12 residues. V gave up 3 bases and J gave up 4 bases, with 7 bases separating them.

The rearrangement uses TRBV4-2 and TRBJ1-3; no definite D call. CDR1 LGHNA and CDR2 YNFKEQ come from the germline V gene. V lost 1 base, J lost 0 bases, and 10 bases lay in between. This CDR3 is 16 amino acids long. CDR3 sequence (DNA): TGTGCCAGCAGCCAAGCTCCCGTTGCCTCTGGAAACACCATATATTTT. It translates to CASSQAPVASGNTIYF.

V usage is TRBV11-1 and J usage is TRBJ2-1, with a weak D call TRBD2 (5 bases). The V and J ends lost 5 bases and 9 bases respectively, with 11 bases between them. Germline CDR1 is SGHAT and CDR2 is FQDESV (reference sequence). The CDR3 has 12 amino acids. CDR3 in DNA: TGTGCCAGCAGCCCCCTGAGCGGTGAGCAGTTCTTC. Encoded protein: CASSPLSGEQFF. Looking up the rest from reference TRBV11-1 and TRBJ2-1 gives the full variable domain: EAEVAQSPRYKITEKSQAVAFWCDPISGHATLYWYRQILGQGPELLVQFQDESVVDDSQLPKDRFSAERLKGVDSTLKIQPAELGDSAMYLCASSPLSGEQFFGPGTRLTVL.

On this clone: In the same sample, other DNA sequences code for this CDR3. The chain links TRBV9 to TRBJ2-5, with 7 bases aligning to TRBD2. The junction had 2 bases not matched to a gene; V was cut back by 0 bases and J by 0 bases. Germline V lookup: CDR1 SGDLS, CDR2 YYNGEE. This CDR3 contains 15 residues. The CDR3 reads CASSVVGGYQETQYF. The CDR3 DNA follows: TGTGCCAGCAGCGTAGTCGGGGGGTACCAAGAGACCCAGTACTTC.

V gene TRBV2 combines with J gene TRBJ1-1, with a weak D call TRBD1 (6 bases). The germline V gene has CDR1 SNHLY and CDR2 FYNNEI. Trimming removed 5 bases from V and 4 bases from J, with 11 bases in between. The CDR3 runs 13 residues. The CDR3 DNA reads TGTGCCAGCAGTATCACAGGGTCCACTGAAGCTTTCTTT. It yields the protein CASSITGSTEAFF. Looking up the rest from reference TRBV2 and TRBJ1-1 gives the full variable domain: EPEVTQTPSHQVTQMGQEVILRCVPISNHLYFYWYRQILGQKVEFLVSFYNNEISEKSEIFDDQFSVERPDGSNFTLKIRSTKLEDSAMYFCASSITGSTEAFFGQGTRLTVV.

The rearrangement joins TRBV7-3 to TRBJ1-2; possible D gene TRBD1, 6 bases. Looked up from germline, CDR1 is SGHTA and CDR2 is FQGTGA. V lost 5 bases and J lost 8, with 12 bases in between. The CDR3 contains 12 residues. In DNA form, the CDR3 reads TGTGCCAGCAGCATCAGGGGCGGCGGCTACACCTTC. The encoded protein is CASSIRGGGYTF.

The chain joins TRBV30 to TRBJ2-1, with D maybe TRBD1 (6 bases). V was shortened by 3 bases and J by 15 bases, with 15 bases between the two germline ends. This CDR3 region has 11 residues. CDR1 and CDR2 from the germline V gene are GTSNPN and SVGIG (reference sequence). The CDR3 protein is CAWRETDRRFF. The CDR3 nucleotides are TGTGCCTGGAGGGAGACGGACAGAAGGTTCTTC.

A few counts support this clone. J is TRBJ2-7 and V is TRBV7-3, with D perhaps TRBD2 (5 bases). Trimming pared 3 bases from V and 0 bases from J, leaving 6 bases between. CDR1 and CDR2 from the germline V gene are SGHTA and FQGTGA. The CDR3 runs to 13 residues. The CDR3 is CASSFGDSYEQYF. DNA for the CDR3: TGTGCCAGCAGCTTCGGGGACTCCTACGAGCAGTACTTC. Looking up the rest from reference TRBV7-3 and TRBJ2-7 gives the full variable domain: GAGVSQTPSNKVTEKGKYVELRCDPISGHTALYWYRQSLGQGPEFLIYFQGTGAADDSGLPNDRFFAVRPEGSVSTLKIQRTERGDSAVYLCASSFGDSYEQYFGPGTRLTVT.